This is a list of T cell receptor beta chains from one sample in a study of blood T cell repertoires in COVID-19. Generated by immunoSEQ multiplex PCR, the TCRdb table keeps only in-frame clones and is missing some. This repertoire shows 150,000 or so clones, approximately 88% found once; its top ten account for 10% to 15%. The sequenced material came from PBMCs or T cells enriched from blood (not recorded which). These receptors were collected from an older woman who had recovered from COVID-19. Each CDR3 is given without its conserved first and last residue.

TRBV5-5	ASSPRWQGGNQPQH
TRBV9	ASSEDRDGEQF
TRBV6-6	ASSYIAQGTSPLH
TRBV5-6	ASSRQGSTQTYNSPLH
TRBV6-1	ASSESGTGSYEQY
TRBV28	ASREGAGQPQH
TRBV7-9	ASSSGLSYEQY
TRBV18	ASSPAGGTIQPQH
TRBV20-1	SARQGIGAF
TRBV7-2	ASSRDRGTDTQY
TRBV6-5	ASSYGTSGRNEQF
TRBV3-1/TRBV3-2	ASSQGQGSGNTIY
TRBV6-5	ASRGLAGGTGELF
TRBV6-5	ASSYSRNVPNYGYT
TRBV2	ASGSGTPTSTDTQY
TRBV11-2	ASSSVQGAWTEAF
TRBV7-9	ASSPQQGNTEAF
TRBV19	ASSMDRDTANYGYT
TRBV18	ASSPGQNTGELF
TRBV6-5	ASSQFNTEAF
TRBV3-1/TRBV3-2	ASSQGGGLY
TRBV6-4	ASSEAGQGPYNEQF
TRBV30	AWSPLGPYEQY
TRBV27	ASRPGTYEKLF
TRBV29-1	SVESGGTNTEAF
TRBV28	ASLERGGQNYGYT
TRBV6-1	ASSALAGASSYNEQF
TRBV3-1/TRBV3-2	ASSHRPGLAGGDLGTQY
TRBV19	ASRDRQGMNYGYT
TRBV30	AWSMEGSGGNTIY
TRBV2	ASSEQQETQY
TRBV18	ASSPFSTDTQY
TRBV7-9	ASSLGGGPVNGYT
TRBV30	AWSVRGVANTEAF
TRBV3-1/TRBV3-2	ASSQQTGIQETQY
TRBV3-1/TRBV3-2	ASSPTTGSSYEQY